The TCR beta chain described here comes from a study of neurological immune-mediated disorders (dated by TCRdb to the late 2010s). Regarding the study in general: Peripheral blood TCR-beta repertoires from HTLV-I-associated myelopathy (HAM/TSP) patients, multiple sclerosis patients and healthy controls were compared by UMI-based sequencing. Alongside PBMC samples, the set of more than 85 TCR-beta libraries contained longitudinal samples, technical triplicates, and paired CD4+ and CD8+ T-cell subsets that had been sorted. The cohort was made up of 60 to 75 subjects, consisting of around 15 HAM/TSP patients, 34 multiple sclerosis patients and 20 healthy controls. General study outcomes and caveats: Across subjects, expanded clones never shared an identical CDR3 amino acid sequence, which suggests that the TCR-beta repertoires in every group were private. TCR clonal expansion was highest in HAM/TSP patients and lowest in MS patients, with MS patients falling below even healthy controls.

cDNA was synthesized by template-switch 5'RACE using a primer carrying a 10-nucleotide random unique molecular identifier by which each TCR transcript was tagged. Each sequencing run produced over 160 million TCR-beta sequences covering 15-18 subjects. Total RNA was extracted with the RNeasy kit. The KAPA Real-time Library Amplification kit was used to amplify TCR-beta VDJ regions with primers targeting the TCR constant region and the 5'RACE anchor. Sample indexes and Illumina adaptors were added in a first PCR, and a second PCR then increased library yield. After Ampure bead purification, the roughly 650 bp TCR product was size-selected on a 2% E-gel SizeSelection system. Before pooling, libraries had their quality checked on a Bioanalyzer, their concentration measured with Qubit, and their quantity determined with the Kapa Library Quantification kit. An Illumina HiSeq 2500 was used to sequence the libraries paired-end at 2 x 150 bp. To increase sequence diversity, 25-30% phiX was spiked into each library pool. The original methods were these. Quality-filtered reads were processed with the UMI-based MiGEC pipeline, and over 75% of raw TCR sequences were removed by the MiGEC pipeline during error correction. IMGT germline references were used for aligning VDJ genes, and each clonotype was defined as a unique CDR3 amino acid sequence together with its V-J genes. VDJtools evaluated clonal expansion, Shannon diversity and CDR3 relatedness (CalcPairwiseDistances, ClusterSamples); CLCbio workbench built phylogenetic trees. Using coefficient-of-variation modelling across technical triplicates, the study counted a clone as expanded if it had at least 8 unique UMIs. Clones were called with MiXCR by TCRdb after fastp trimmed the public reads at Q25, and only in-frame beta chains were retained. Rows are combined by CDR3 protein, so each entry shows the most common genes and DNA. The V and J calls and clone size come from TCRdb's table, not from the authors' own analysis. The sample table holds 15,000 to 20,000 distinct CDR3 sequences, of which around 7.6% were seen once. Around a sixth of the sample is in the top ten clones.

For the sorted-subset TCR libraries, the starting material was over 950,000 sorted CD4+ or CD8+ T cells. Peripheral blood underwent Ficoll-Hypaque density gradient centrifugation to isolate PBMCs, which were then cryopreserved in liquid nitrogen. The study also sequenced paired sorted CD4+ and CD8+ subsets from healthy controls, HAM/TSP patients and MS patients. Including the terminal cysteine and phenylalanine, the CDR3 comprises 17 residues. Here the CDR3 DNA is all that survives: 51 bases in frame from base 1. From a lookup of the germline V gene, CDR1 and CDR2 are MNHEY and SVGAGI. Cut back by 2 bases and 8 bases, the V and J ends lie 24 bases apart. The table lists this clonotype with many counts. Its antigen specificity is not known. It has no much larger one-base neighbor in the sample; base qualities were not kept.

The sequenced sample was CD8+ T cells from blood. The clonotype was recovered from a woman in her twenties or thirties with HTLV-1-associated myelopathy (HAM/TSP). This sequence uses TRBV6-5 and TRBJ1-2, and perhaps TRBD1 as D gene, on 6 matching bases. The nucleotides are TGTGCCAGCAGTTACATCTGGCAGGTGATTCGGGGGCTCGGCTACACCTTC. Translated, it gives CASSYIWQVIRGLGYTF.